Following are 22 T cell receptor beta chains from one sample sequenced in a study of blood T cells in healthy people across ages. Combining a sample-barcoded 5' primer with a J-beta primer mix, a second PCR ran for about 7 to 11 cycles. MiXCR was run by TCRdb on the 5' RACE reads, yielding one entry per CDR3 protein. The table lists hundreds of thousands of distinct CDR3 sequences, about 62% of them singletons. Material: blood. The receptors shown here come from a young man in good health.

This clonotype was detected a few times. The J gene is TRBJ2-3, the V gene TRBV3-1; TRBD2 agrees at 9 bases. The length of the CDR3 is 15 residues. Looked up from germline, CDR1 is LGHDT and CDR2 is YNNKEL (reference sequence). With V trimmed by 5 bases and J by 6 bases, 9 bases remained unmatched. The CDR3 DNA sequence: TGTGCCAGCAGCTTGGGGACTAGCCTTGTCGATACGCAGTATTTT. Protein sequence: CASSLGTSLVDTQYF.

This clonotype was seen a handful of times. J is TRBJ2-5 and V is TRBV29-1; the match to TRBD1 covers 7 bases. J lost 0 bases, V lost 5 bases, and 3 bases had no gene match. CDR3 length: 13 amino acids. Germline CDR1 SQVTM, CDR2 ANQGSEA. The CDR3 DNA is TGCAGCGTTCCGGGACAGAACCAAGAGACCCAGTACTTC. This sequence encodes CSVPGQNQETQYF. Based on the CDR3 plus reference TRBV29-1 and TRBJ2-5, the full variable domain is SAVISQKPSRDICQRGTSLTIQCQVDSQVTMMFWYRQQPGQSLTLIATANQGSEATYESGFVIDKFPISRPNLTFSTLTVSNMSPEDSSIYLCSVPGQNQETQYFGPGTRLLVL.

The chain couples TRBV5-1 to TRBJ2-2, with 9 bases lining up with TRBD1. The J segment lost 5 bases and the V segment lost 4 bases, leaving 6 bases of the junction unmatched. Germline CDR1 and CDR2: SGHRS and YFSETQ. The CDR3 contains 15 residues. For the CDR3, the DNA is TGCGCCAGCAGCCCTATTGGACAGGGGACCGGGGAGCTGTTTTTT. As protein: CASSPIGQGTGELFF.

The gene calls are TRBV7-2 and TRBJ2-7; D is ambiguous. In germline, CDR1 is SGHTA, CDR2 FQGNSA. This CDR3 comprises 13 residues. Trimming removed 5 bases at V and 6 bases at J, with 14 bases between. This CDR3 reads CASSPSFQREQYF. Written as DNA, the CDR3 is TGTGCCAGCAGCCCATCCTTCCAGCGCGAGCAGTACTTC.

This clonotype was detected only a few times. The rearrangement links TRBV12-3 or TRBV12-4 to TRBJ2-5; 9 bases align to TRBD1. The CDR3 is 16 residues long. Germline trimming cut 5 bases from V and 4 bases from J; bases unmatched to any gene: 11. In nucleotides, the CDR3 is TGTGCCAGCAGTAGGTCGACAGGGGGGCAGAGAGAGACCCAGTACTTC. It encodes CASSRSTGGQRETQYF.

J is TRBJ1-2 and V is TRBV20-1; D gene uncertain. Germline CDR1 is DFQATT and CDR2 is SNEGSKA (reference sequence). The CDR3 sequence is 14 residues long. Trimming took 6 bases from V and 1 from J, leaving 15 bases between them. DNA of the CDR3: TGCAGTGCCGCCTCCCTGGAAAATAACTATGGCTACACCTTC. This translates into CSAASLENNYGYTF.

The V call is TRBV12-3 or TRBV12-4, the J call TRBJ2-3, with 8 bases aligning to TRBD1. Germline trimming cut 3 bases from V and 2 bases from J; bases unmatched to any gene: 7. This CDR3 contains 16 residues. The CDR3 reads CASSFRQGIVTDTQYF. CDR3 coding DNA: TGTGCCAGCAGTTTCCGACAGGGGATCGTCACAGATACGCAGTATTTT.

The V call is TRBV29-1, the J call TRBJ2-5; D is possibly TRBD2 (5 bases). The V and J ends lost 3 bases and 3 bases respectively, with 11 bases between them. CDR1 SQVTM and CDR2 ANQGSEA come from the germline V gene. This CDR3 contains 13 residues. The CDR3 loop is CSVDPKAEETQYF. CDR3 in DNA: TGCAGCGTTGACCCGAAAGCGGAAGAGACCCAGTACTTC.

This clonotype was seen more than once but under ten times. The chain combines TRBV29-1 with TRBJ2-4; TRBD1 matches at 7 bases. This CDR3 region has 13 residues. Trimming cost V 5 bases and J 1 base; bases outside gene matches: 2. CDR1 SQVTM and CDR2 ANQGSEA come from the germline V gene. CDR3 sequence: CSVTGVAKNIQYF. The CDR3 DNA follows: TGCAGCGTTACAGGGGTTGCCAAAAACATTCAGTACTTC.

This chain connects TRBV5-1 to TRBJ2-7, with TRBD2 identical over 11 bases. The CDR3 spans 16 residues. Germline assignment: CDR1 SGHRS and CDR2 YFSETQ. V lost 2 bases to trimming and J lost 2 bases; unmatched junction nucleotides: 6. The CDR3 reads CASSLTGTSGPYEQYF. The CDR3 DNA follows: TGCGCCAGCAGCTTAACCGGGACTAGCGGTCCCTACGAGCAGTACTTC. Combining the CDR3 with reference TRBV5-1 and TRBJ2-7 gives the whole variable domain KAGVTQTPRYLIKTRGQQVTLSCSPISGHRSVSWYQQTPGQGLQFLFEYFSETQRNKGNFPGRFSGRQFSNSRSEMNVSTLELGDSALYLCASSLTGTSGPYEQYFGPGTRLTVT.

This clonotype was picked up one time. The chain has TRBV20-1 and TRBJ2-1; 10 bases align to TRBD2. The CDR3 totals 17 residues. CDR1 is DFQATT and CDR2 is SNEGSKA in the germline V gene (reference sequence). The trim removed 6 bases at V and 5 bases at J, leaving 16 bases unmatched. CDR3 DNA sequence: TGCAGTGCCGCGGCATCTACCGGGACTAGCGCCAACAATGAGCAGTTCTTC. Translated, it gives CSAAASTGTSANNEQFF.

The CDR3 nucleotides are TGCAGCGCACAGGACGGGTACAATGAGCAGTTCTTC. Protein sequence: CSAQDGYNEQFF. The V and J genes are TRBV29-1 and TRBJ2-1; a possible D gene is TRBD1 (5 bases). Between the trimmed V and J ends, which lost 7 bases and 4 bases, there was a span of 11 bases. The CDR3 runs to 12 residues. CDR1 SQVTM and CDR2 ANQGSEA come from the germline V gene.

The chain links TRBV7-2 to TRBJ1-6; tentatively, D is TRBD1 (6 bases). The CDR3 sequence is 15 residues long. The V end was cut by 3 bases, the J end by 5 bases, with 11 bases between. Germline assignment: CDR1 SGHTA and CDR2 FQGNSA. The CDR3 protein is CASSLMGADNSPLHF. CDR3 sequence (DNA): TGTGCCAGCAGCTTGATGGGGGCCGATAATTCACCCCTCCACTTT. The variable domain in full, with the rest retrieved from reference TRBV7-2 and TRBJ1-6, is GAGVSQSPSNKVTEKGKDVELRCDPISGHTALYWYRQSLGQGLEFLIYFQGNSAPDKSGLPSDRFSAERTGGSVSTLTIQRTQQEDSAVYLCASSLMGADNSPLHFGNGTRLTVT.

V usage is TRBV3-1 and J usage is TRBJ2-3; 10 nucleotides align to TRBD2. The CDR3 has 15 residues. Per the germline V gene, CDR1 is LGHDT and CDR2 is YNNKEL (reference sequence). V shed 3 bases, J shed 6 bases, and the junction held 6 bases outside the gene matches. CDR3 coding DNA: TGTGCCAGCAGCCATTTAGCGGGGGGAGGTGATACGCAGTATTTT. Translating it yields CASSHLAGGGDTQYF.

The genes are TRBV5-1 and TRBJ2-1; 8 bases line up with TRBD2. The length of the CDR3 is 14 residues. V gave up 4 bases and J gave up 9 bases; unmatched junction bases: 9. In germline, CDR1 is SGHRS, CDR2 YFSETQ. CDR3 sequence reads: CASSEPGLGTEQFF. The CDR3 nucleotides read TGCGCCAGCAGCGAACCGGGACTAGGGACTGAGCAGTTCTTC.

The V gene is TRBV6-2 or TRBV6-3, the J gene TRBJ1-4; D gene ambiguous. Germline V gene lookup returns CDR1 MNHEY and CDR2 SVGEGT. CDR3 size: 12 residues. V was trimmed by 6 bases and J by 7 bases, leaving 9 bases between them. CDR3 coding DNA: TGTGCCAGCAGCCGCAACGTTGAAAAACTGTTTTTT. Protein: CASSRNVEKLFF.

The chain links TRBV7-2 to TRBJ1-2, with TRBD1 as a possible D gene (5 bases). The germline CDR1 and CDR2 sequences are SGHTA and FQGNSA. Deletions cut 4 bases from V and 3 bases from J, with 12 bases between. CDR3 length equals 14 residues. The CDR3 is CASSSDGADYGYTF. CDR3 bases: TGTGCCAGCAGCTCCGATGGGGCAGACTATGGCTACACCTTC. Full variable domain (rest looked up from reference TRBV7-2 and TRBJ1-2): GAGVSQSPSNKVTEKGKDVELRCDPISGHTALYWYRQSLGQGLEFLIYFQGNSAPDKSGLPSDRFSAERTGGSVSTLTIQRTQQEDSAVYLCASSSDGADYGYTFGSGTRLTVV.

The chain couples TRBV6-1 to TRBJ2-5; 10 nucleotides align to TRBD1. J lost 4 bases, V lost 4 bases, and 3 bases had no gene match. The germline gives CDR1 MNHNS, CDR2 SASEGT. The CDR3 extends over 14 amino acids. DNA for the CDR3: TGTGCCAGCAGTGCACGACAGGGGGCAGAGACCCAGTACTTC. Protein: CASSARQGAETQYF.

The gene calls are TRBV10-3 and TRBJ2-5; no clear D gene. This CDR3 is built from 14 residues. Germline V CDR1 and CDR2: ENHRY, SYGVKD. V dropped 2 bases and J dropped 5 bases, with 12 bases sitting between them. The CDR3 nucleotides are TGTGCCATCAGTGAGCACGAACCCGGGGAGACCCAGTACTTC. This translates into CAISEHEPGETQYF.

Only a few counts were recorded for this clonotype. The J gene is TRBJ2-3, the V gene TRBV7-2; either TRBD1 or TRBD2 may fit D (5 bases each). CDR1 is SGHTA and CDR2 is FQGNSA in the germline V gene. V was pared by 4 bases and J by 5 bases, with 16 bases between. This CDR3 comprises 15 residues. DNA of the CDR3: TGTGCCAGCAGCTCCTGGGACGTCCGGGGAGATACGCAGTATTTT. Amino acid sequence: CASSSWDVRGDTQYF.

The chain is built from TRBV13 and TRBJ2-4, with 7 bases that match TRBD1. The DNA matches TRBJ2-7 better at its end, which makes the J call doubtful. Germline CDR1 and CDR2: PRHDT and FYEKMQ (reference sequence). CDR3 length equals 12 residues. The CDR3 sequence: CASSVRDSEQYF. In DNA, the CDR3 is TGTGCCAGCAGCGTCCGGGACAGCGAGCAGTACTTC.

This chain connects TRBV20-1 to TRBJ2-7; D remains unclear. Trimming removed 0 bases from V and 6 bases from J, with 6 bases in between. The germline CDR1 and CDR2 sequences are DFQATT and SNEGSKA (reference sequence). The CDR3 spans 11 residues. CDR3 protein: CSARDSGEQYF. CDR3 sequence (DNA): TGCAGTGCTAGAGATTCAGGCGAGCAGTACTTC.